Listed below are T cell receptor beta chains from one sample, sequenced in a study of cytomegalovirus exposure and HLA in healthy donors. Using immunoSEQ multiplex PCR, the repertoire was profiled, and TCRdb retains in-frame clones only, with some absent. The sample holds about 330,000 clones; roughly 90% are singletons and the top ten take 0.65% to 0.85%. The sample was PBMCs. Source of these receptors: a woman aged 18-29 years in good health and CMV-seronegative. Both conserved end residues are part of each CDR3.

TRBV7-9	TRBJ2-7	CATRRDSSYEQYF
TRBV7-9	TRBJ2-2	CASSFLARGTGELFF
TRBV7-2	TRBJ1-4	CASSPMRGTKLFF
TRBV7-7	TRBJ2-4	CASSLRAGKNIQYF
TRBV6-6	TRBJ1-4	CASRRDRVNEKLFF
TRBV9	TRBJ2-5	CASSVGIGGRQETQYF
TRBV27	TRBJ2-7	CASSTSSGSLRWEQYF
TRBV6-1	TRBJ1-1	CASPEGLAEAFF
TRBV7-9	TRBJ2-7	CASASTSGISGYEQYF
TRBV4-3	TRBJ2-1	CASSQELPGLAGAVNEQFF
TRBV11-2	TRBJ2-1	CASSPLSGTYNEQFF
TRBV7-8	TRBJ2-7	CASSLEVFRRGYEQYF
TRBV27	TRBJ2-1	CASSLTSGYNEQFF
TRBV6-1	TRBJ2-2	CASSTGTSRTGELFF
TRBV7-3	TRBJ2-5	CASSLSRGSGETQYF